This T cell receptor beta chain stems from a study of blood T cells in healthy people across ages. Primers used in a second PCR of about 7 to 12 cycles were a sample-barcoded 5' primer and a J-beta primer mix. A single record per CDR3 protein comes from TCRdb applying MiXCR to the 5' RACE reads. There are hundreds of thousands of distinct CDR3 sequences in the sample; around 52% occur only once, and roughly 14% lies in the top ten. Germline V gives CDR1 MNHEY, CDR2 SMNVEV (reference sequence). Trimming left V 6 bases short and J 0 bases short, with 15 bases between. There are 16 residues in the CDR3.

V is TRBV27 and J is TRBJ1-3; a weak D match, TRBD1 (5 bases). The sample comprised blood. This receptor was obtained from a woman over 75 in good health. CDR3 protein: CASRSDGGVSGNTIYF. The CDR3 DNA follows: TGTGCCAGCAGAAGCGACGGGGGGGTCTCTGGAAACACCATATATTTT.